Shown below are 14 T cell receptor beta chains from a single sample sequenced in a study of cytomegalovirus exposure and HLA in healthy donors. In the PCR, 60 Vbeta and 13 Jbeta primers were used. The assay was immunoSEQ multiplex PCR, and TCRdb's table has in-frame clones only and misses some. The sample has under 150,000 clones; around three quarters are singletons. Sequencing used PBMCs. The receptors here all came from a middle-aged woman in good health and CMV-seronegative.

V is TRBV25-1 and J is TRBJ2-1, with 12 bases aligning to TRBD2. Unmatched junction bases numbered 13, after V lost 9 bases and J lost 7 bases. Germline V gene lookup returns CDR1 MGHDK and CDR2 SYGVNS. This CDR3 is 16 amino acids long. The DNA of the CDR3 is TGTGCCAGTTCTCCTACTAGCGGGAGGCCCGTTAATGAGCAGTTCTTC. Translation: CASSPTSGRPVNEQFF.

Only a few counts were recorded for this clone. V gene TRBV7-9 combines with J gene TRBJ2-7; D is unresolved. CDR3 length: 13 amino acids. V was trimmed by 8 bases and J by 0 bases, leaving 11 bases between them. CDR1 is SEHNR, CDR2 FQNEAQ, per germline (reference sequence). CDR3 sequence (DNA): TGTGCCAGCGCCCTAACCTCCTCCTACGAGCAGTACTTC. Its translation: CASALTSSYEQYF.

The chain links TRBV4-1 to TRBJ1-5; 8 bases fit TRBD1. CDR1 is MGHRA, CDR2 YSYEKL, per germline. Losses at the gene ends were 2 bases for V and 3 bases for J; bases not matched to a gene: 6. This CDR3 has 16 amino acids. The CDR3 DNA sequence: TGCGCCAGCAGCCAACCGACAGGGGAGGTCAATCAGCCCCAGCATTTT. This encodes CASSQPTGEVNQPQHF.

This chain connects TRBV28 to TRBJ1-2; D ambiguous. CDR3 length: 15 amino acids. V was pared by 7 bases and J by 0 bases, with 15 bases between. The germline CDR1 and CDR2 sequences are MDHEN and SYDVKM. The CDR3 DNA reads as TGTGCCAGCATTACCTGGGCTTTAGCTAACTATGGCTACACCTTC. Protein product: CASITWALANYGYTF.

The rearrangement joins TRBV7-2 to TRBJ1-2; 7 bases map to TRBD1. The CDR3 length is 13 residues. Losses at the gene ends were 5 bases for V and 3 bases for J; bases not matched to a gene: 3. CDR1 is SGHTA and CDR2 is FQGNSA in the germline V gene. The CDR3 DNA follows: TGTGCCAGCAGCCATGACAGGGACTATGGCTACACCTTC. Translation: CASSHDRDYGYTF.

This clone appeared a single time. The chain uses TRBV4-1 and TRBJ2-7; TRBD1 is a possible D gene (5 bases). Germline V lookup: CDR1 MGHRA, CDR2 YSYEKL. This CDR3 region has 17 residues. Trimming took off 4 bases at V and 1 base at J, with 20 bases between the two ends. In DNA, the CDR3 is TGCGCCAGCAGCCGCGAGCCTACTGCAGGGCCGTCCTACGAGCAGTACTTC. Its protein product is CASSREPTAGPSYEQYF.

CDR3 coding DNA: TGTGCCAGCTCACCACGCCTAGCGGGGGGTGGCTCCTACGAGCAGTACTTC. Protein sequence: CASSPRLAGGGSYEQYF. The rearrangement uses TRBV18 and TRBJ2-7; 11 positions match TRBD2. The germline CDR1 and CDR2 sequences are KGHSH and LQKENI. With 1 base clipped from V and 0 bases from J, the junction kept 5 bases outside the gene matches. The CDR3 runs 17 residues.

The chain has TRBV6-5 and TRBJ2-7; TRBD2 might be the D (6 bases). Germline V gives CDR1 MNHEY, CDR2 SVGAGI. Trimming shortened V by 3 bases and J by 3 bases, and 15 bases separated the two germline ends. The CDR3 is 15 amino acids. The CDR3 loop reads CASSYGPGLSYEQYF. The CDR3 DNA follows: TGTGCCAGCAGTTATGGGCCGGGACTCAGCTACGAGCAGTACTTC.

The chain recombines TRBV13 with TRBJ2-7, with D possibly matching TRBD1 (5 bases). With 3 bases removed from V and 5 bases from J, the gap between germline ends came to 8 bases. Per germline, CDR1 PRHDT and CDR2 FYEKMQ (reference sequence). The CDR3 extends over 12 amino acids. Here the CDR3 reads CASSFQGNEQYF. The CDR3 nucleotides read TGTGCCAGCAGCTTTCAGGGAAACGAGCAGTACTTC.

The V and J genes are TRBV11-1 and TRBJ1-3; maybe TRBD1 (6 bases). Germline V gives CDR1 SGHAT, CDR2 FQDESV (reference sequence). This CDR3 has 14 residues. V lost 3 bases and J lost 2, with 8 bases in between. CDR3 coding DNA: TGTGCCAGCAGCTTTGGACAGCCTGGAAACACCATATATTTT. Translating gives CASSFGQPGNTIYF.

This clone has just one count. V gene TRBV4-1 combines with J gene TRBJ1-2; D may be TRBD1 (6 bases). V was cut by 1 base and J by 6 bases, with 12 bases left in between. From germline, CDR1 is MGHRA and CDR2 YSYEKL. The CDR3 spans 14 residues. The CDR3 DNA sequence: TGCGCCAGCAGCCAAGCCCAGGGGTTGGATGGCTACACCTTC. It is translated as CASSQAQGLDGYTF.

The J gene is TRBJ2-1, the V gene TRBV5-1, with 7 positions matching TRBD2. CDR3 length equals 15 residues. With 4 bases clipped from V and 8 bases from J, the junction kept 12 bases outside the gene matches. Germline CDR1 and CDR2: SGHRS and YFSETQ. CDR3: CASSIGLVRGDEQFF. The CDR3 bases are TGCGCCAGCAGCATAGGACTAGTTCGGGGAGATGAGCAGTTCTTC.

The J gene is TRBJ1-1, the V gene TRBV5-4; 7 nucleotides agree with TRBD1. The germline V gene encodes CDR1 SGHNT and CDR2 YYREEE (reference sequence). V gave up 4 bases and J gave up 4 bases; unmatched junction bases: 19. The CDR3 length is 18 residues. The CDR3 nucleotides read TGTGCCAGCAGCCGCTCCACAAGACTAAGACAGGGATCCACTGAAGCTTTCTTT. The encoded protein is CASSRSTRLRQGSTEAFF.

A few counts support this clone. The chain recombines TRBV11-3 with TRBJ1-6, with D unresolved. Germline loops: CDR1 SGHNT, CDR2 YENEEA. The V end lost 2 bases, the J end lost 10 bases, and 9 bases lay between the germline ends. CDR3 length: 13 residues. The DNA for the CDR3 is TGTGCCAGCAGCTTACACCCAGTCTCACCCCTCCACTTT. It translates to CASSLHPVSPLHF.